These 20 T cell receptor beta chains were sequenced from one sample in a study of cytomegalovirus exposure and HLA in healthy donors. Primers for the PCR totalled 60 Vbeta and 13 Jbeta. Measured with immunoSEQ multiplex PCR; TCRdb has only the in-frame clones, and not every one. The sample records about 180,000 clones, about 80% being singletons. The sample was PBMCs. These TCRs come from a man aged 35 to 55 in good health and CMV-seronegative.

The V call is TRBV7-2, the J call TRBJ1-5, with D maybe TRBD1 (5 bases). Germline V gives CDR1 SGHTA, CDR2 FQGNSA. The CDR3 runs 13 residues. Trimming shortened V by 5 bases and J by 5 bases, and 10 bases separated the two germline ends. This CDR3 reads CASSTTRDQPQHF. The CDR3 DNA reads TGTGCCAGCAGCACTACCAGGGATCAGCCCCAGCATTTT.

This rearrangement joins TRBV7-6 to TRBJ2-3, with a possible D match to TRBD2 (6 bases). The germline gives CDR1 SGHVS, CDR2 FNYEAQ. V dropped 1 base and J dropped 2 bases, with 13 bases sitting between them. The CDR3 has 16 amino acids. DNA for the CDR3: TGTGCCAGCAGCTTAGAATCAGGGAGGACCACAGATACGCAGTATTTT. This translates into CASSLESGRTTDTQYF.

This chain uses TRBV2 with TRBJ2-7; a possible D gene is TRBD2 (5 bases). The CDR3 sequence is 14 residues long. Germline CDR1 SNHLY, CDR2 FYNNEI. The V and J ends lost 4 bases and 1 base respectively, with 11 bases between them. The CDR3 spells CASSGGSLSYEQYF. DNA for the CDR3: TGTGCCAGCAGTGGAGGGTCGCTGTCCTACGAGCAGTACTTC.

The chain combines TRBV13 with TRBJ2-3, with 14 bases identical to TRBD2. V shed 5 bases, J shed 6 bases, and the junction held 7 bases outside the gene matches. The CDR3 has 16 residues. CDR1 is PRHDT, CDR2 FYEKMQ, per germline (reference sequence). CDR3 DNA: TGTGCCAGCAGCCTGAGGACTAGCGGGGGGTTGGATACGCAGTATTTT. It encodes CASSLRTSGGLDTQYF.

The chain couples TRBV7-9 to TRBJ2-5; no clear D. The V and J ends lost 3 bases and 5 bases respectively, with 13 bases between them. Germline CDR1 reads SEHNR; CDR2 reads FQNEAQ (reference sequence). This CDR3 contains 14 residues. The CDR3 DNA sequence: TGTGCCAGCAGCTTCCCACCCCCCGCGGAGACCCAGTACTTC. This encodes CASSFPPPAETQYF.

This clone was seen a single time. The gene calls are TRBV13 and TRBJ1-1; D ambiguous. The CDR3 contains 15 residues. Per germline, CDR1 PRHDT and CDR2 FYEKMQ (reference sequence). Trimming left V 0 bases short and J 1 base short, with 9 bases between. The CDR3 DNA reads TGTGCCAGCAGCTTAGGCGGAGGGCGGAACACTGAAGCTTTCTTT. Translation: CASSLGGGRNTEAFF.

This rearrangement joins TRBV28 to TRBJ1-2, with 7 bases fitting TRBD1. V lost 5 bases to trimming and J lost 4 bases; unmatched junction nucleotides: 16. Germline-derived CDR1 and CDR2 are MDHEN and SYDVKM. The CDR3 runs 17 residues. The CDR3 DNA follows: TGTGCCAGCAGTCGGCCAACCGGGACAGCCTCTTTCTATGGCTACACCTTC. Translated, it gives CASSRPTGTASFYGYTF.

This clone came up a few times. J is TRBJ1-1 and V is TRBV5-1; D gene unclear. In germline, CDR1 is SGHRS, CDR2 YFSETQ. The CDR3 sequence is 13 residues long. V lost 7 bases and J lost 1, with 11 bases in between. CDR3: CASVSPGNTEAFF. CDR3 nucleotides: TGCGCCAGCGTCTCCCCGGGGAACACTGAAGCTTTCTTT.

The J gene is TRBJ1-1, the V gene TRBV30, with unresolved D. The V end lost 0 bases, the J end lost 8 bases, and 13 bases lay between the germline ends. The CDR3 is 13 residues long. Looked up from germline, CDR1 is GTSNPN and CDR2 is SVGIG (reference sequence). This chain's CDR3 is CAWSVGGEEEAFF. CDR3 bases: TGTGCCTGGAGTGTAGGAGGCGAAGAGGAAGCTTTCTTT.

This chain connects TRBV4-1 to TRBJ1-2; 9 bases map to TRBD1. V was clipped by 2 bases and J by 2 bases; unmatched bases: 3. CDR3 size: 15 residues. Germline CDR1 MGHRA, CDR2 YSYEKL. The CDR3: CASSQRTGVNYGYTF. The CDR3 DNA is TGCGCCAGCAGCCAAAGGACAGGGGTCAACTATGGCTACACCTTC.

This clone was observed a handful of times. This chain connects TRBV7-6 to TRBJ2-7; 12 bases are a match to TRBD1. Germline assignment: CDR1 SGHVS and CDR2 FNYEAQ. The CDR3 is 17 amino acids. The J segment lost 8 bases and the V segment lost 4 bases, leaving 15 bases of the junction unmatched. CDR3 in amino acids: CASSSQRAGTGGLKQYF. CDR3 nucleotides: TGTGCCAGCAGCTCCCAAAGAGCCGGGACAGGGGGCTTGAAGCAGTACTTC.

In this sample, this clone turned up a few times. The genes are TRBV25-1 and TRBJ2-1, with 11 bases aligning to TRBD2. The junction had 10 bases not matched to a gene; V was cut back by 4 bases and J by 2 bases. The CDR3 has 18 residues. Germline values: CDR1 MGHDK, CDR2 SYGVNS. CDR3 nucleotide sequence: TGTGCCAGCAGTGTAGAGGGTTCGACTAGCGGGACCTACAATGAGCAGTTCTTC. It translates to CASSVEGSTSGTYNEQFF.

The V and J genes are TRBV4-1 and TRBJ1-5; D call uncertain. With 4 bases removed from V and 0 bases from J, the gap between germline ends came to 10 bases. The CDR3 sequence is 15 residues long. Germline CDR1 is MGHRA and CDR2 is YSYEKL. DNA of the CDR3: TGCGCCAGCAGCCGGGCTCGTTATAGCAATCAGCCCCAGCATTTT. Protein sequence: CASSRARYSNQPQHF.

The V and J genes are TRBV28 and TRBJ1-5, with 7 bases fitting TRBD1. CDR1 and CDR2 (germline): MDHEN, SYDVKM. After removal of 6 bases from V and 0 bases from J, the junction contained 8 bases not matched to a gene. This CDR3 has 16 residues. CDR3 sequence: CASRRRTGGSNQPQHF. CDR3 bases: TGTGCCAGCAGACGAAGGACAGGAGGTAGCAATCAGCCCCAGCATTTT.

The chain carries TRBV29-1 and TRBJ2-5, with 8 bases fitting TRBD2. With V trimmed by 5 bases and J by 4 bases, 18 bases remained unmatched. Germline loops: CDR1 SQVTM, CDR2 ANQGSEA. The CDR3 is made up of 17 amino acids. CDR3 in DNA: TGCAGCGTTCTTAACCTGAGACCCGGGACTAGTAGAGAGACCCAGTACTTC. The encoded protein is CSVLNLRPGTSRETQYF.

The V and J genes are TRBV2 and TRBJ1-3; a weak D match, TRBD1 (6 bases). With 11 bases removed from V and 2 bases from J, the gap between germline ends came to 16 bases. The CDR3 loop spans 14 amino acids. CDR1 is SNHLY, CDR2 FYNNEI, per germline. The CDR3 region is CASRGSETGNTIYF. DNA of the CDR3: TGTGCCTCGAGGGGGAGTGAGACTGGAAACACCATATATTTT.

V is TRBV28 and J is TRBJ2-3, with D uncertain. CDR3 size: 13 residues. V gave up 5 bases and J gave up 2 bases, with 8 bases separating them. Germline-derived CDR1 and CDR2 are MDHEN and SYDVKM. The CDR3 sequence: CASSLRNTDTQYF. For the CDR3, the DNA is TGTGCCAGCAGTCTCAGGAACACAGATACGCAGTATTTT. Based on the CDR3 plus reference TRBV28 and TRBJ2-3, the full variable domain is DVKVTQSSRYLVKRTGEKVFLECVQDMDHENMFWYRQDPGLGLRLIYFSYDVKMKEKGDIPEGYSVSREKKERFSLILESASTNQTSMYLCASSLRNTDTQYFGPGTRLTVL.

This rearrangement joins TRBV2 to TRBJ2-5; TRBD2 might be the D (6 bases). CDR1 is SNHLY and CDR2 is FYNNEI in the germline V gene. The CDR3 runs 11 residues. V lost 4 bases to trimming and J lost 7 bases, with 7 bases between them. CDR3 amino acids: CASSGGATQYF. CDR3 in DNA: TGTGCCAGCAGTGGCGGGGCGACCCAGTACTTC.

V and J are TRBV27 and TRBJ2-7; 7 bases fit TRBD1. The CDR3 covers 14 residues. The V gene's germline CDR1 is MNHEY and CDR2 SMNVEV (reference sequence). J lost 0 bases, V lost 5 bases, and 4 bases had no gene match. The CDR3 region has the DNA TGTGCCAGCAGTACACAGGGGAGCTCCTACGAGCAGTACTTC. Translating it yields CASSTQGSSYEQYF.

This clone was seen a few times. This rearrangement joins TRBV5-8 to TRBJ1-2; 8 positions agree with TRBD1. This CDR3 has 13 residues. Trimming took 3 bases from V and 4 from J; bases not matched to a gene: 2. CDR1 is SGHTS and CDR2 is YDEGEE in the germline V gene. The CDR3 reads CASSSGQVYGYTF. The CDR3 coding sequence is TGTGCCAGCAGCTCGGGACAGGTCTATGGCTACACCTTC.